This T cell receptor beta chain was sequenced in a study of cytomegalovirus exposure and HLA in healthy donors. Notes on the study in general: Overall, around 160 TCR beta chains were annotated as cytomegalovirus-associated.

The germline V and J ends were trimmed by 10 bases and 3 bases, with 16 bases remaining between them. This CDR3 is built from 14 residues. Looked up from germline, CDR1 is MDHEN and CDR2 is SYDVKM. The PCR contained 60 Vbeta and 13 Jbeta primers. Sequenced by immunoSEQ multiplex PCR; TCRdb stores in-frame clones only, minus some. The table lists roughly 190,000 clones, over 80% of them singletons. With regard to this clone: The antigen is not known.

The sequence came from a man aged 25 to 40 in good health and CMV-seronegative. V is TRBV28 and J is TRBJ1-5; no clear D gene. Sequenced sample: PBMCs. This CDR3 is CATRLVKHNQPQHF. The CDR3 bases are TGTGCCACCCGGCTAGTTAAACACAATCAGCCCCAGCATTTT.